These T cell receptor beta chains were read from a single sample in a study of T cell changes during pregnancy in multiple sclerosis. The assay was immunoSEQ multiplex PCR, and TCRdb's table has in-frame clones only and misses some. The profile shows approximately 57,000 clones, about 91% of them singletons. This specimen was CD4+ T cells from peripheral blood mononuclear cells, taken in the second trimester of pregnancy. These receptors were taken from a female donor with multiple sclerosis, enrolled in a pregnancy study. Both conserved end residues are part of each CDR3. Each record gives: D gene, V gene, clone size, J gene, CDR3 DNA, CDR3 protein. D genes are given only for firm matches. Size is stated for part of the rows, as once, few or many counts, or as a class when the clone is expanded.

D: .
V: TRBV9
size: .
J: TRBJ2-7
DNA: TGTGCCAGCAGCGTAAGGGGTAGCTCCGAGCAGTACTTC
CDR3: CASSVRGSSEQYF

D: TRBD2
V: TRBV7-9
size: .
J: TRBJ2-3
DNA: TGTGCCAGCAGCTTTTCGCTAGCGGGAGATACAGATACGCAGTATTTT
CDR3: CASSFSLAGDTDTQYF

D: .
V: TRBV19
size: .
J: TRBJ1-5
DNA: TGTGCCAGTAGTATTGCTCGAGGGAGCAATCAGCCCCAGCATTTT
CDR3: CASSIARGSNQPQHF

D: .
V: TRBV7-2
size: .
J: TRBJ2-7
DNA: TGTGCCAGCAGCTGGCGGGATGCTGCCTACGAGCAGTACTTC
CDR3: CASSWRDAAYEQYF

D: TRBD2
V: TRBV5-4
size: .
J: TRBJ2-1
DNA: TGTGCCAGCAGCCCCGGGGGGCTAGCGGGGGTCTCCTACAATGAGCAGTTCTTC
CDR3: CASSPGGLAGVSYNEQFF

D: .
V: TRBV15
size: .
J: TRBJ2-7
DNA: TGTGCCACCAGCAGAGATACATACGCCCTTTCCGGAGAGTACTTC
CDR3: CATSRDTYALSGEYF

D: TRBD1
V: TRBV7-3
size: .
J: TRBJ1-1
DNA: TGTGCCAGCAGCTTAAACCCAGGGGGGAACACTGAAGCTTTCTTT
CDR3: CASSLNPGGNTEAFF

D: .
V: TRBV9
size: once
J: TRBJ1-2
DNA: TGTGCCAGCAGCCCAGCCGGGACACCCAGTGGCTACACCTTC
CDR3: CASSPAGTPSGYTF

D: TRBD1
V: TRBV5-1
size: .
J: TRBJ1-2
DNA: TGCGCCAGCAGCTTGGTCCCGGGACAGGGCGACTACTCTGGCTACACCTTC
CDR3: CASSLVPGQGDYSGYTF

D: .
V: TRBV9
size: .
J: TRBJ1-1
DNA: TGTGCCAGCAGCGTAGCTATGGAGGGCACTGAAGCTTTCTTT
CDR3: CASSVAMEGTEAFF

D: .
V: TRBV6-6
size: .
J: TRBJ2-6
DNA: TGTGCCAGCAGTTACGGTAGCGGGGCCAACGTCCTGACTTTC
CDR3: CASSYGSGANVLTF

D: .
V: TRBV29-1
size: .
J: TRBJ2-2
DNA: TGCAGCGGAACAGGGTTCGCCGGGGAGCTGTTTTTT
CDR3: CSGTGFAGELFF

D: TRBD1
V: TRBV7-6
size: .
J: TRBJ1-1
DNA: TGTGCCAGCAGCTTAGAGCAGGGGGCGATGAACACTGAAGCTTTCTTT
CDR3: CASSLEQGAMNTEAFF

D: .
V: TRBV7-3
size: .
J: TRBJ1-2
DNA: TGTGCCAGCAGCTTAACGGCACTAGGACCTGGCACCTTC
CDR3: CASSLTALGPGTF

D: .
V: TRBV14
size: .
J: TRBJ2-7
DNA: TGTGCCAGCAGCCAAGTGCGGGGCTACGAGCAGTACTTC
CDR3: CASSQVRGYEQYF

D: .
V: TRBV5-1
size: few
J: TRBJ1-1
DNA: TGCGCCAGCAGCTTTTATCCGGGTAATTCTGAAGCTTTCTTT
CDR3: CASSFYPGNSEAFF

D: TRBD2
V: TRBV7-3
size: .
J: TRBJ2-2
DNA: TGTGCCAGCAGCTTCGGTACTAGCGGGATCCCCGGGGAGCTGTTTTTT
CDR3: CASSFGTSGIPGELFF

D: TRBD1
V: TRBV9
size: .
J: TRBJ2-7
DNA: TGTGCCAGCAGCGTTGGGCCAGGGGGGACAGGGACGCACGAGCAGTACTTC
CDR3: CASSVGPGGTGTHEQYF

D: .
V: TRBV6-1
size: .
J: TRBJ2-7
DNA: TGTGCCAGCACCCCAAGGGCAGGGGCGGCCTACGAGCAGTACTTC
CDR3: CASTPRAGAAYEQYF

D: TRBD2
V: TRBV7-2
size: .
J: TRBJ2-4
DNA: TGTGCCAGCAGCTTAGGGGGAGCGGGGGAAAACATTCAGTACTTC
CDR3: CASSLGGAGENIQYF

D: TRBD2
V: TRBV5-1
size: .
J: TRBJ2-7
DNA: TGCGCCAGCAGCTTGGAGGTAGCGGGCACTTACGAGCAGTACTTC
CDR3: CASSLEVAGTYEQYF

D: .
V: TRBV7-2
size: .
J: TRBJ1-5
DNA: TGTGCCAGCAGCTTAGTGGGGGGAGGCCAGCCCCAGCATTTT
CDR3: CASSLVGGGQPQHF

D: .
V: TRBV6-4
size: once
J: TRBJ2-3
DNA: TGTGCCAGCAGTGAGCTAGCGTCCACAGATACGCAGTATTTT
CDR3: CASSELASTDTQYF

D: .
V: TRBV7-9
size: once
J: TRBJ1-2
DNA: TGTGCCAGCAGCCTCGACAGCTATGGCTACACCTTC
CDR3: CASSLDSYGYTF

D: TRBD1
V: TRBV7-2
size: .
J: TRBJ2-7
DNA: TGTGCCAGCAGCTTAGTCGGTGGCAGGGGGCAGGACGAGCAGTACTTC
CDR3: CASSLVGGRGQDEQYF

D: TRBD1
V: TRBV18
size: .
J: TRBJ1-3
DNA: TGTGCCAGCTCACCACTTGGACAGGCCTCTGGAAACACCATATATTTT
CDR3: CASSPLGQASGNTIYF

D: TRBD1
V: TRBV18
size: .
J: TRBJ2-1
DNA: TGTGCCAGCTCACCATTATACAGGGGGTACAATGAGCAGTTCTTC
CDR3: CASSPLYRGYNEQFF

D: .
V: TRBV28
size: .
J: TRBJ1-5
DNA: TGTGCCAGCAGTTTTGACAGTTATAGCAATCAGCCCCAGCATTTT
CDR3: CASSFDSYSNQPQHF

D: TRBD1
V: TRBV29-1
size: .
J: TRBJ1-1
DNA: TGCAGCGCCAGAACAGGGGGCTTGAACACTGAAGCTTTCTTT
CDR3: CSARTGGLNTEAFF

D: TRBD1
V: TRBV18
size: .
J: TRBJ2-7
DNA: TGTGCCAGCTCACCACCTTCGGGACAGGGGTACGAGCAGTACTTC
CDR3: CASSPPSGQGYEQYF

D: TRBD2
V: TRBV7-2
size: .
J: TRBJ2-5
DNA: TGTGCCAGCAGCTTAGTCTGGGGTAGCGGGACGGAGACCCAGTACTTC
CDR3: CASSLVWGSGTETQYF

D: .
V: TRBV12-2
size: .
J: TRBJ2-7
DNA: TGTGCAAGTCGCTTAGTTCGCCTACCCCCAGGGACCTACGAGCAGTACTTC
CDR3: CASRLVRLPPGTYEQYF

D: .
V: TRBV7-3
size: .
J: TRBJ2-7
DNA: TGTGCCAGCAGCTTAAATCAGGGGAGCTACTTC
CDR3: CASSLNQGSYF

D: .
V: TRBV5-1
size: .
J: TRBJ1-4
DNA: TGCGCCAGCTCGAGGGGGGGGGTTGATGAAAAACTGTTTTTT
CDR3: CASSRGGVDEKLFF

D: TRBD1
V: TRBV19
size: .
J: TRBJ1-2
DNA: TGTGCCAGTAGTAAATCGGACAGGGGAGACTATGGCTACACCTTC
CDR3: CASSKSDRGDYGYTF

D: TRBD1
V: TRBV28
size: .
J: TRBJ2-4
DNA: TGTGCCAGCAGTTCAGGGGGCGGGATAGCCAAAAACATTCAGTACTTC
CDR3: CASSSGGGIAKNIQYF

D: .
V: TRBV6-5
size: .
J: TRBJ2-5
DNA: TGTGCCAGCAGTTACAGGGGAACCGGAGAGACCCAGTACTTC
CDR3: CASSYRGTGETQYF

D: .
V: TRBV10-1
size: .
J: TRBJ1-1
DNA: TGCGCCAGCAGCCCGGTGGGGCAGTCTGAAGCTTTCTTT
CDR3: CASSPVGQSEAFF

D: .
V: TRBV30
size: .
J: TRBJ1-2
DNA: TGTGCCTGGACCCTACGCCCCCCCCAGGGCGGCTATGGCTACACCTTC
CDR3: CAWTLRPPQGGYGYTF

D: .
V: TRBV5-4
size: once
J: TRBJ2-7
DNA: TGTGCCAGCAGCTTGGGGACAGTGCCAGGAGAGCAGTACTTC
CDR3: CASSLGTVPGEQYF

D: .
V: TRBV14
size: few
J: TRBJ2-7
DNA: TGTGCCAGCAGCCAAGTCCCAAACGAGCAGTACTTC
CDR3: CASSQVPNEQYF

D: .
V: TRBV7-9
size: few
J: TRBJ2-2
DNA: TGTGCCAGCTCTAGGGGGAACACCGGGGAGCTGTTTTTT
CDR3: CASSRGNTGELFF

D: TRBD1
V: TRBV2
size: .
J: TRBJ2-2
DNA: TGTGCCAGCAGTCGACAGGGGTCCGGGGAGCTGTTTTTT
CDR3: CASSRQGSGELFF

D: .
V: TRBV28
size: .
J: TRBJ2-7
DNA: TGTGCCAGCAGTACCGCAGGGGCCCTATACGAGCAGTACTTC
CDR3: CASSTAGALYEQYF

D: TRBD2
V: TRBV19
size: .
J: TRBJ2-1
DNA: TGTGCCAGTAGCCGACTAGCGGGAGAAGGGGAGCAGTTCTTC
CDR3: CASSRLAGEGEQFF

D: TRBD1
V: TRBV19
size: .
J: TRBJ2-6
DNA: TGTGCCAGTAGTATAAAGGGGGCGCTGAGTTTTGGGGCCAACGTCCTGACTTTC
CDR3: CASSIKGALSFGANVLTF

D: .
V: TRBV7-8
size: .
J: TRBJ1-5
DNA: TGTGCCAGCAGCTTAGCGGGGCAGACCAATCAGCCCCAGCATTTT
CDR3: CASSLAGQTNQPQHF

D: .
V: TRBV5-1
size: .
J: TRBJ1-6
DNA: TGCGCCAGCAGCCCGGGACTAGGAGTTAGCTCCTATAATTCACCCCTCCACTTT
CDR3: CASSPGLGVSSYNSPLHF

D: TRBD2
V: TRBV7-9
size: .
J: TRBJ2-1
DNA: TGTGCCAGCAGCTTAGGGCTAGCGGGATACAATGAGCAGTTCTTC
CDR3: CASSLGLAGYNEQFF

D: TRBD1
V: TRBV7-2
size: .
J: TRBJ1-1
DNA: TGTGCCAGCAGCGGACAGGGCCAGAAAGCTTTCTTT
CDR3: CASSGQGQKAFF

D: .
V: TRBV5-5
size: .
J: TRBJ1-5
DNA: TGTGCCAGCAGCTTAACGGGAATCAATCAGCCCCAGCATTTT
CDR3: CASSLTGINQPQHF